This T cell receptor beta chain was identified in a study of T cells after yellow fever vaccination. Study background: The SMART-Seq v4 Ultra Low Input method served to prepare the low-cell-number fractions.

TCRdb independently ran MiXCR on the 5' RACE reads; one entry per CDR3 protein. The sample shows about 400,000 distinct CDR3 sequences, approximately 6% of them seen only once. This clonotype was picked up many times. Antigen: not known. The CDR3 covers 13 residues. V lost 3 bases and J lost 1, with 7 bases in between. The V gene's germline CDR1 is DFQATT and CDR2 SNEGSKA (reference sequence). General study points: At 96% for CD4 and 70% to 90% for CD8, most primary-vaccination clones showed up again after the booster.

The sequencing here drew on PBMCs, taken 5 days after the yellow fever booster vaccination. This chain connects TRBV20-1 to TRBJ2-1; perhaps TRBD2 as D (5 bases). The source of this sequence is a young man who received the YFV17D yellow fever vaccine. CDR3 in DNA: TGCAGTGCTAGTAGCGCATCCTACAATGAGCAGTTCTTC. Protein sequence: CSASSASYNEQFF.